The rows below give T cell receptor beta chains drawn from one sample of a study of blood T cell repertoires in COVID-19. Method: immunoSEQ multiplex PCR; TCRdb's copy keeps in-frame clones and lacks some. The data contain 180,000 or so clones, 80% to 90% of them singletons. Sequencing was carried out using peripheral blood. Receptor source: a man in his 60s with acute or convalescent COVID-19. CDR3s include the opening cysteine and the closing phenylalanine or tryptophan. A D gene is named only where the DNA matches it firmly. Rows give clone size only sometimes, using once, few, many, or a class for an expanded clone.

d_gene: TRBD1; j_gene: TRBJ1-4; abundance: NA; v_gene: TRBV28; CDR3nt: TGTGCCAGCAGACCCAGGGGACAGGTTAATGAAAAACTGTTTTTT; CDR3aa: CASRPRGQVNEKLFF
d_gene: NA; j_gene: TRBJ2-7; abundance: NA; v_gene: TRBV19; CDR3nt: TGTGCCAGTAGTATAGGCGGAAGAAGGTCCTACGAGCAGTACTTC; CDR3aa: CASSIGGRRSYEQYF
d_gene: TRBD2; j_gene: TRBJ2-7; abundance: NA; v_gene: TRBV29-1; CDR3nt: TGCAGCGTTGAAGTAGCGGGTAACTCCTACGAGCAGTACTTC; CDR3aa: CSVEVAGNSYEQYF
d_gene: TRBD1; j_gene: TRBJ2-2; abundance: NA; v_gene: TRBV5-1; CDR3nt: TGCGCCAGCAGCTTGGGACAGGGTAGTATCACCGGGGAGCTGTTTTTT; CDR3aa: CASSLGQGSITGELFF
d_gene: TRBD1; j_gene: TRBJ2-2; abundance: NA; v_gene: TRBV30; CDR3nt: TGTGCCTGGAGCCTGACAGGGACCGGGGAGCTGTTTTTT; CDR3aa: CAWSLTGTGELFF
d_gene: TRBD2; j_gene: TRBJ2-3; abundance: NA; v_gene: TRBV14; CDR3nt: TGTGCCAGCAGCCCCAGACTAGCGGGAGTGGTAGATACGCAGTATTTT; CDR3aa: CASSPRLAGVVDTQYF
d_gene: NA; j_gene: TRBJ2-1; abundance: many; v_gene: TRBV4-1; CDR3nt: TGCGCCAGCAGCCAAGGCTTACGGGGAAATGAGCAGTTCTTC; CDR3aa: CASSQGLRGNEQFF
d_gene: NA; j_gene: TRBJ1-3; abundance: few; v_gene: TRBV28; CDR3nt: TGTGCCAGCACCCCCCCGGGGGACGCTGGAAACACCATATATTTT; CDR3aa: CASTPPGDAGNTIYF
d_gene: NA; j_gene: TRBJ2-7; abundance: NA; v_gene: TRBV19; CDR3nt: TGTGCCAGTAGTCCCCACGGCCGGGGCTCCTACGAGCAGTACTTC; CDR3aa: CASSPHGRGSYEQYF
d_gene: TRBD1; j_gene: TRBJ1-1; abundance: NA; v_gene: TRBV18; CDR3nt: TGTGCCAGCTCTCCGACGACAGGGGACACTGAAGCTTTCTTT; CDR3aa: CASSPTTGDTEAFF
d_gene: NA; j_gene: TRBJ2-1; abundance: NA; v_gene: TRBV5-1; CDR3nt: TGCGCCAGCAGCTTGGGCATACTAGGGAATGAGCAGTTCTTC; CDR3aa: CASSLGILGNEQFF
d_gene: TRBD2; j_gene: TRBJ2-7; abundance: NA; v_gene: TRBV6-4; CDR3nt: TGTGCCAGCAGTTCTGGGACTAGCGGGATCGAGCAGTACTTC; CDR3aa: CASSSGTSGIEQYF